Below are 24 T cell receptor beta chains sequenced from a single sample in a study of blood T cell repertoires in COVID-19. Measured with immunoSEQ multiplex PCR; TCRdb has only the in-frame clones, and not every one. The data hold under 200,000 clones, with roughly 84% observed a single time. The sample consisted of PBMCs or T cells enriched from blood (not recorded which). These receptors were obtained from a man in his 60s who had recovered from COVID-19.

V usage is TRBV29-1 and J usage is TRBJ2-7; 7 nucleotides align to TRBD2. The CDR3 length is 14 residues. Germline V lookup: CDR1 SQVTM, CDR2 ANQGSEA. V lost 5 bases to trimming and J lost 3 bases; unmatched junction nucleotides: 10. The DNA of the CDR3 is TGCAGCGTTCGTCCCCTGGGGGGGAGCTACGAGCAGTACTTC. It yields the protein CSVRPLGGSYEQYF.

The J gene is TRBJ1-1, the V gene TRBV7-9, with D unclear. The germline gives CDR1 SEHNR, CDR2 FQNEAQ (reference sequence). This CDR3 contains 12 residues. V dropped 5 bases and J dropped 7 bases, with 11 bases sitting between them. As DNA, the CDR3 is TGTGCCAGCAGCAGAGGGCAGGTTGAAGCTTTCTTT. Translating gives CASSRGQVEAFF. The variable domain in full, with the rest retrieved from reference TRBV7-9 and TRBJ1-1, is DTGVSQNPRHKITKRGQNVTFRCDPISEHNRLYWYRQTLGQGPEFLTYFQNEAQLEKSRLLSDRFSAERPKGSFSTLEIQRTEQGDSAMYLCASSRGQVEAFFGQGTRLTVV.

The J gene is TRBJ2-2, the V gene TRBV2, with D perhaps matching TRBD1 (5 bases). The CDR3 totals 14 residues. With 8 bases removed from V and 0 bases from J, the gap between germline ends came to 10 bases. CDR1 and CDR2 from the germline V gene are SNHLY and FYNNEI. In DNA, the CDR3 is TGTGCCAGCCAGGGCGGCGCGAACACCGGGGAGCTGTTTTTT. This codes for CASQGGANTGELFF.

V gene TRBV12-3 or TRBV12-4 combines with J gene TRBJ1-1; D unclear. V was shortened by 6 bases and J by 3 bases, with 11 bases between the two germline ends. This CDR3 has 13 amino acids. The CDR3 DNA reads TGTGCCAGCAGCCTAACCCGGGACACTGAAGCTTTCTTT. This codes for CASSLTRDTEAFF.

J is TRBJ2-1 and V is TRBV7-6, with a possible D match to TRBD2 (6 bases). This CDR3 spans 14 amino acids. Germline V CDR1 and CDR2: SGHVS, FNYEAQ. V shed 4 bases and J shed 5 bases, with 12 bases lying between them. CDR3 coding DNA: TGTGCCAGCAGCTCCGGGGGTTGGCACAATGAGCAGTTCTTC. Protein product: CASSSGGWHNEQFF.

This clone was counted only a few times. The rearrangement joins TRBV10-3 to TRBJ1-5; D is undetermined. The CDR3 sequence is 14 residues long. V shed 3 bases and J shed 2 bases, with 8 bases lying between them. Per the germline V gene, CDR1 is ENHRY and CDR2 is SYGVKD. The CDR3 bases are TGTGCCATCAGTGAACGAGATCGCAATCAGCCCCAGCATTTT. Translating it yields CAISERDRNQPQHF.

This chain links TRBV10-3 with TRBJ1-5; D remains unclear. The CDR3 runs to 12 residues. Trimming left V 6 bases short and J 3 bases short, with 6 bases between. Germline-derived CDR1 and CDR2 are ENHRY and SYGVKD. The CDR3 spells CAIRTDNQPQHF. CDR3 DNA sequence: TGTGCCATCAGGACTGACAATCAGCCCCAGCATTTT.

The chain carries TRBV4-1 and TRBJ1-2, with 7 bases that match TRBD1. Germline CDR1 and CDR2: MGHRA and YSYEKL. The CDR3 totals 13 residues. V gave up 6 bases and J gave up 2 bases; unmatched junction bases: 3. The CDR3 sequence: CASRQQGNYGYTF. CDR3 nucleotide sequence: TGCGCCAGCAGGCAACAGGGGAACTATGGCTACACCTTC.

The chain employs TRBV7-6 and TRBJ2-3; 9 nucleotides align to TRBD2. The CDR3 is 16 residues long. The V gene's germline CDR1 is SGHVS and CDR2 FNYEAQ. After removal of 1 base from V and 1 base from J, the junction contained 3 bases not matched to a gene. This CDR3 reads CASSLGAGGRTDTQYF. The CDR3 nucleotides read TGTGCCAGCAGCTTAGGAGCGGGAGGTCGCACAGATACGCAGTATTTT.

This clone appeared a single time. This rearrangement joins TRBV7-3 to TRBJ2-3, with 7 bases matching TRBD2. The V and J ends lost 5 bases and 3 bases, in that order; junction bases with no gene match: 11. CDR1 is SGHTA, CDR2 FQGTGA, per germline. CDR3 length: 16 residues. CDR3 region: CASSPGAGALTDTQYF. CDR3 sequence (DNA): TGTGCCAGCAGCCCCGGGGCGGGAGCCCTTACAGATACGCAGTATTTT.

This rearrangement joins TRBV3-1 (or the pseudogene TRBV3-2) to TRBJ1-4, with 8 bases matching TRBD1. From germline, CDR1 is LGHDT and CDR2 YNNKEL (reference sequence). Unmatched junction bases numbered 2, after V lost 2 bases and J lost 0 bases. This CDR3 is built from 16 residues. This CDR3 is CASSQRGQATNEKLFF. The CDR3 coding sequence is TGTGCCAGCAGCCAAAGGGGACAGGCAACTAATGAAAAACTGTTTTTT.

This rearrangement joins TRBV19 to TRBJ2-3; the match to TRBD2 covers 8 bases. The CDR3 has 16 residues. Germline CDR1 and CDR2: LNHDA and SQIVND (reference sequence). V shed 3 bases and J 1 base; nucleotides not matched to a gene: 6. The CDR3 DNA is TGTGCCAGTAGTATTCTACCGGGACTAGGCACAGATACGCAGTATTTT. It encodes CASSILPGLGTDTQYF.

The chain employs TRBV7-2 and TRBJ1-4, with D perhaps TRBD1 (5 bases). V lost 4 bases, J lost 5 bases, and 14 bases lay in between. The CDR3 extends over 15 amino acids. CDR1 is SGHTA, CDR2 FQGNSA, per germline. CDR3 region: CASSSEGRRNEKLFF. DNA of the CDR3: TGTGCCAGCAGCTCGGAGGGACGGAGGAATGAAAAACTGTTTTTT. The full variable domain, its missing parts supplied by reference TRBV7-2 and TRBJ1-4, is GAGVSQSPSNKVTEKGKDVELRCDPISGHTALYWYRQSLGQGLEFLIYFQGNSAPDKSGLPSDRFSAERTGGSVSTLTIQRTQQEDSAVYLCASSSEGRRNEKLFFGSGTQLSVL.

The chain links TRBV4-2 to TRBJ1-1, with D possibly matching TRBD1 (6 bases). The V and J ends lost 0 bases and 1 base respectively, with 12 bases between them. Looked up from germline, CDR1 is LGHNA and CDR2 is YNFKEQ. This CDR3 is built from 16 residues. The CDR3 loop reads CASSQDPWTENTEAFF. The DNA for the CDR3 is TGTGCCAGCAGCCAAGATCCTTGGACAGAGAACACTGAAGCTTTCTTT.

This clone was recorded a few times. In the same sample, other DNA sequences code for this CDR3. The rearrangement joins TRBV7-9 to TRBJ2-3; D perhaps matches TRBD1 (5 bases). CDR1 SEHNR and CDR2 FQNEAQ come from the germline V gene (reference sequence). Trimming removed 3 bases at V and 3 bases at J, with 10 bases between. The CDR3 contains 14 residues. The CDR3 nucleotides read TGTGCCAGCAGCTTCGCAGGGAATACAGATACGCAGTATTTT. The encoded protein is CASSFAGNTDTQYF.

The chain is built from TRBV7-2 and TRBJ2-5, with D possibly matching TRBD1 (5 bases). The V gene's germline CDR1 is SGHTA and CDR2 FQGNSA. Trimming stripped 0 bases from V and 2 bases from J, with 7 bases between. The CDR3 has 14 residues. In DNA, the CDR3 is TGTGCCAGCAGCTTAGCGGGGCTGCAAGAGACCCAGTACTTC. Translated: CASSLAGLQETQYF.

This chain connects TRBV5-4 to TRBJ2-1; unclear D gene. V lost 3 bases and J lost 10, with 11 bases in between. CDR3 length: 12 residues. Germline V CDR1 and CDR2: SGHNT, YYREEE (reference sequence). The CDR3, as DNA: TGTGCCAGCAGCTCTGACTGGGTCGAGCAGTTCTTC. As protein: CASSSDWVEQFF. Looking up the rest from reference TRBV5-4 and TRBJ2-1 gives the full variable domain: ETGVTQSPTHLIKTRGQQVTLRCSSQSGHNTVSWYQQALGQGPQFIFQYYREEENGRGNFPPRFSGLQFPNYSSELNVNALELDDSALYLCASSSDWVEQFFGPGTRLTVL.

The chain combines TRBV6-1 with TRBJ2-2; D not resolved. This CDR3 comprises 15 residues. Deletions cut 1 base from V and 4 bases from J, with 10 bases between. Germline V gene data show CDR1 as MNHNS and CDR2 as SASEGT. The CDR3 sequence: CASSEVQDGTGELFF. The CDR3 DNA sequence: TGTGCCAGCAGTGAAGTCCAGGATGGCACCGGGGAGCTGTTTTTT.

The rearrangement uses TRBV10-3 and TRBJ1-1, with 7 bases fitting TRBD1. Germline values: CDR1 ENHRY, CDR2 SYGVKD. CDR3 length equals 16 residues. Losses at the gene ends were 2 bases for V and 4 bases for J; bases not matched to a gene: 10. This CDR3 reads CAISEGIGGEGTEAFF. CDR3 bases: TGTGCCATCAGTGAGGGTATAGGGGGCGAGGGCACTGAAGCTTTCTTT.

V and J are TRBV7-8 and TRBJ1-6, with 7 bases aligning to TRBD1. Germline V gene data show CDR1 as SGHVS and CDR2 as FQNEAQ. This CDR3 comprises 14 residues. V was pared by 5 bases and J by 7 bases, with 5 bases of the junction left unmatched. The CDR3 bases are TGTGCCAGCAGCACCCCGGGACAGAATTCACCCCTCCACTTT. Residues: CASSTPGQNSPLHF.

The chain combines TRBV2 with TRBJ2-7; unclear D gene. The CDR3 loop spans 14 amino acids. Trimming removed 4 bases at V and 2 bases at J, with 12 bases between. Germline lookup yields CDR1 SNHLY and CDR2 FYNNEI. This CDR3 reads CASSVGMAAYEQYF. Written as DNA, the CDR3 is TGTGCCAGCAGTGTGGGCATGGCAGCCTACGAGCAGTACTTC. Full variable domain (outside the CDR3, taken from reference TRBV2 and TRBJ2-7): EPEVTQTPSHQVTQMGQEVILRCVPISNHLYFYWYRQILGQKVEFLVSFYNNEISEKSEIFDDQFSVERPDGSNFTLKIRSTKLEDSAMYFCASSVGMAAYEQYFGPGTRLTVT.

The chain couples TRBV3-1 (or the pseudogene TRBV3-2) to TRBJ2-3; TRBD2 might be the D (5 bases). Germline V CDR1 and CDR2: LGHDT, YNNKEL (reference sequence). This CDR3 contains 14 residues. Trimming cost V 3 bases and J 0 bases, with 7 bases left between them. Written as DNA, the CDR3 is TGTGCCAGCAGCCATAGGACTAGCACAGATACGCAGTATTTT. It encodes CASSHRTSTDTQYF.

The CDR3 loop reads CASSQTGGLNTEAFF. DNA for the CDR3: TGTGCCAGCAGTCAAACAGGGGGTTTAAACACTGAAGCTTTCTTT. The rearrangement links TRBV6-5 to TRBJ1-1, with 8 bases that match TRBD1. The ends lost 5 bases at V and 2 bases at J; junction bases unmatched: 7. Germline loops: CDR1 MNHEY, CDR2 SVGAGI. The CDR3 covers 15 residues.

This clone was recorded only once. V and J are TRBV5-1 and TRBJ1-1; D may be TRBD1 (6 bases). The CDR3 has 14 amino acids. Germline CDR1 SGHRS, CDR2 YFSETQ. Trimming cost V 1 base and J 1 base, with 8 bases left between them. CDR3 loop: CASSLSQGNTEAFF. CDR3 sequence (DNA): TGCGCCAGCAGCTTGTCACAGGGGAACACTGAAGCTTTCTTT.